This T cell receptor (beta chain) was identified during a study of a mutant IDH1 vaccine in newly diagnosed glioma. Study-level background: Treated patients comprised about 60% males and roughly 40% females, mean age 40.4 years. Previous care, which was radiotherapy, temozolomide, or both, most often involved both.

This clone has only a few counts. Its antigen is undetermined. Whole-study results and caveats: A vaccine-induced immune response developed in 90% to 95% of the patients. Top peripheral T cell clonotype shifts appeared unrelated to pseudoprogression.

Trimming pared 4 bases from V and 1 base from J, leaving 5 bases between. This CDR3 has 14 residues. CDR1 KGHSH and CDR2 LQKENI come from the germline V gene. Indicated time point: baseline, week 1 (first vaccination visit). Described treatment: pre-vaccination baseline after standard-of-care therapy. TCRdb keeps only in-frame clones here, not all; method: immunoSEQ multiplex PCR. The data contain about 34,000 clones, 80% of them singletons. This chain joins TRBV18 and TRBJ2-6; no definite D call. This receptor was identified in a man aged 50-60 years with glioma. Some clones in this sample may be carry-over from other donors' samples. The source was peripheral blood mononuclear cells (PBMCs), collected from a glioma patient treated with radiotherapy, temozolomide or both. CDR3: CASSRESGANVLTF. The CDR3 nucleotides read TGTGCCAGCTCACGGGAATCTGGGGCCAACGTCCTGACTTTC.